These T cell receptor beta chains were read from a single sample in a study of CD8 T cells in ankylosing spondylitis. TCRdb re-called the 5' RACE reads through MiXCR, storing one row per CDR3 protein. The repertoire holds 36,000 or so distinct CDR3 sequences, with 4.5% to 6% as singletons. Sequenced material: blood, either unsorted or a sorted T cell fraction (not recorded which). The receptors stem from a male donor with ankylosing spondylitis or in good health (not recorded which). The conserved cysteine and the conserved F or W are not part of the CDR3 here. Fields, in order: V gene, clone size, CDR3 protein. A clone size is listed for some rows: how often the clone was seen (once, few, many), or a class if it is expanded.

V: TRBV5-1
size: many
CDR3: ASTELGIAYEQY

V: TRBV20-1
size: many
CDR3: SARDSAAPYSGANVLT

V: TRBV12-3/TRBV12-4
size: .
CDR3: ASRGGLDVGELF

V: TRBV7-9
size: .
CDR3: ASSLNIDTQY

V: TRBV2
size: many
CDR3: ASSLFKEGYNEQF

V: TRBV5-1
size: .
CDR3: VSSFAISSGSPDTQY

V: TRBV5-1
size: many
CDR3: ASSLGRSRYGYT

V: TRBV5-1
size: many
CDR3: ASSPTGVPGELF

V: TRBV12-3/TRBV12-4
size: .
CDR3: TFSLGRASVSSGNTIY

V: TRBV5-1
size: many
CDR3: ASSPTSGRSLYNEQF